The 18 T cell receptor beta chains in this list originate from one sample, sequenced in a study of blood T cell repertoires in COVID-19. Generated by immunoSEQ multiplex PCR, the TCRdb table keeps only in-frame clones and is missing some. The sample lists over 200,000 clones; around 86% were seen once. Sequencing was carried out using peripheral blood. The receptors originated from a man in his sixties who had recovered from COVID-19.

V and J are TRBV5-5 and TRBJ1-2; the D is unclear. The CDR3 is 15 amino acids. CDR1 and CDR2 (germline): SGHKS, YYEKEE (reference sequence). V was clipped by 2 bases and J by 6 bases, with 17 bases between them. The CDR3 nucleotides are TGTGCCAGCAGCTTCCCCCCCGGGGTAGAAGATGGCTACACCTTC. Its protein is CASSFPPGVEDGYTF.

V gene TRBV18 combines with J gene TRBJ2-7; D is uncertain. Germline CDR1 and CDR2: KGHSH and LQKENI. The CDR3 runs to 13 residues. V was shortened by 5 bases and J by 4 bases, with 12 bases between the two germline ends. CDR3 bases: TGTGCCAGCTCAGCCGGGTCTTCGTACGAGCAGTACTTC. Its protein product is CASSAGSSYEQYF.

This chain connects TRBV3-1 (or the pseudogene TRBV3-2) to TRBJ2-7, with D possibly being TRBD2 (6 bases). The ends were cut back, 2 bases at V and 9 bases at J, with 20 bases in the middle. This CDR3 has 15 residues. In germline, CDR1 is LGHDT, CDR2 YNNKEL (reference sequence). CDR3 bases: TGTGCCAGCAGCCAAAGAGGACTACGGGTTCTTGGGCAGTACTTC. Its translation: CASSQRGLRVLGQYF.

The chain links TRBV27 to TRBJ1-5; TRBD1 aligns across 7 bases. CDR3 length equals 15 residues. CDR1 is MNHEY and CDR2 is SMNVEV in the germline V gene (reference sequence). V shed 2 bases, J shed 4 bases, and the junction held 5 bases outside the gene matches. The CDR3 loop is CASSLNRDRNQPQHF. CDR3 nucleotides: TGTGCCAGCAGTTTAAACCGGGACAGAAATCAGCCCCAGCATTTT.

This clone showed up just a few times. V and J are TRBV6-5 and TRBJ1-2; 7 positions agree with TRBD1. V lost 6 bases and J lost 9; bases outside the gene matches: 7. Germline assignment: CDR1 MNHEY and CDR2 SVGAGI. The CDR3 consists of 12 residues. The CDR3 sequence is CASSRGQESYTF. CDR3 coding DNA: TGTGCCAGCAGCCGTGGACAGGAGAGCTACACCTTC.

The CDR3 is CASSELQGADTQYF. The CDR3 DNA reads as TGTGCCAGCAGTGAGTTACAGGGGGCCGATACGCAGTATTTT. The rearrangement joins TRBV6-1 to TRBJ2-3, with 9 bases identical to TRBD1. Losses at the gene ends were 3 bases for V and 6 bases for J; bases not matched to a gene: 4. The CDR3 runs 14 residues. Germline lookup yields CDR1 MNHNS and CDR2 SASEGT.

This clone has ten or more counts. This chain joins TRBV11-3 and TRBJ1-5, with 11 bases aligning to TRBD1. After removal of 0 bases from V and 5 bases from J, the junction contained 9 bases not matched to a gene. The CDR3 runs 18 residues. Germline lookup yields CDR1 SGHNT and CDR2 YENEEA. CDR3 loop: CASSLDKIPGQGDQPQHF. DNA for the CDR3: TGTGCCAGCAGCTTAGACAAGATTCCGGGACAGGGGGATCAGCCCCAGCATTTT. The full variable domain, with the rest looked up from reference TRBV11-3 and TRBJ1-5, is EAGVVQSPRYKIIEKKQPVAFWCNPISGHNTLYWYLQNLGQGPELLIRYENEEAVDDSQLPKDRFSAERLKGVDSTLKIQPAELGDSAVYLCASSLDKIPGQGDQPQHFGDGTRLSIL.

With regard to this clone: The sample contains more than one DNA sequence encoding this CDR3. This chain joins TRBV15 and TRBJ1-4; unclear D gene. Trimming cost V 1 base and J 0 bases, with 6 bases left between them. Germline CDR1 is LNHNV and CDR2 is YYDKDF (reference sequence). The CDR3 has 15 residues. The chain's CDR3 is CATSRGGATNEKLFF. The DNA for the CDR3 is TGTGCCACCAGCAGAGGCGGCGCAACTAATGAAAAACTGTTTTTT.

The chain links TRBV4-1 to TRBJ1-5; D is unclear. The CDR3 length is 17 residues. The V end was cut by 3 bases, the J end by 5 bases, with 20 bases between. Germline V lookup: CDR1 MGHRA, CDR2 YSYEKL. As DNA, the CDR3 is TGCGCCAGCAGCCAGGGCCGGGCCTCCGGGGTACATCAGCCCCAGCATTTT. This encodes CASSQGRASGVHQPQHF.

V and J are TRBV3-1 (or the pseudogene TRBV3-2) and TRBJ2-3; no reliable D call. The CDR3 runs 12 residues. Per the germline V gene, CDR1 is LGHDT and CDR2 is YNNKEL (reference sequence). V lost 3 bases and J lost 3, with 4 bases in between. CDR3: CASSQRTDTQYF. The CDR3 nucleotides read TGTGCCAGCAGCCAGAGAACAGATACGCAGTATTTT.

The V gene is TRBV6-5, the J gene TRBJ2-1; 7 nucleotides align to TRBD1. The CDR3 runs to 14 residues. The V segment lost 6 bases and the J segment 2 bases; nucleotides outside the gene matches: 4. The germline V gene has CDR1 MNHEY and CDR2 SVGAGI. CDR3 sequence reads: CASRPTGPYNEQFF. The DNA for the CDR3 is TGTGCCAGCAGGCCGACAGGGCCCTACAATGAGCAGTTCTTC.

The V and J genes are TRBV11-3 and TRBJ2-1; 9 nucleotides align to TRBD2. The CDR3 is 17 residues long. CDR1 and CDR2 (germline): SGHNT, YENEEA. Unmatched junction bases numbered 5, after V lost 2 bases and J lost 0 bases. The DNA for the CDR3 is TGTGCCAGCAGCTTAACTAAAGCGGGAGGCTCCTACAATGAGCAGTTCTTC. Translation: CASSLTKAGGSYNEQFF. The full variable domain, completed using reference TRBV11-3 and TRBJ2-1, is EAGVVQSPRYKIIEKKQPVAFWCNPISGHNTLYWYLQNLGQGPELLIRYENEEAVDDSQLPKDRFSAERLKGVDSTLKIQPAELGDSAVYLCASSLTKAGGSYNEQFFGPGTRLTVL.

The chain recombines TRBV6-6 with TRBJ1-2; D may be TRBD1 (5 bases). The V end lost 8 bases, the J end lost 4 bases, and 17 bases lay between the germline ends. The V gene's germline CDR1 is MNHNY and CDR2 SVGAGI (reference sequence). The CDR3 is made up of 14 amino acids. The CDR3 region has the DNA TGTGCCAGCGTAGGCGCGCCCGGGGGCTATGGCTACACCTTC. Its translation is CASVGAPGGYGYTF.

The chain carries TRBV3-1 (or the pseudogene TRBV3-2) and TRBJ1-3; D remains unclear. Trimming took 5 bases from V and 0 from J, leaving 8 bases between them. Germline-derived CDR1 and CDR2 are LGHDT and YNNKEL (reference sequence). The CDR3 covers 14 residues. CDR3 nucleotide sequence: TGTGCCAGCAGCGCTCGGGTCTCTGGAAACACCATATATTTT. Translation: CASSARVSGNTIYF.

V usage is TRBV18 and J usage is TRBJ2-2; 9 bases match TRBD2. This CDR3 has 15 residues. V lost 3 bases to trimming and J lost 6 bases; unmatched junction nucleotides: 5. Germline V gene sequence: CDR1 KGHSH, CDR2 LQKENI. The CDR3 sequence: CASSPVSGSPGELFF. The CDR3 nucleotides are TGTGCCAGCTCACCGGTTAGCGGGAGCCCCGGGGAGCTGTTTTTT.

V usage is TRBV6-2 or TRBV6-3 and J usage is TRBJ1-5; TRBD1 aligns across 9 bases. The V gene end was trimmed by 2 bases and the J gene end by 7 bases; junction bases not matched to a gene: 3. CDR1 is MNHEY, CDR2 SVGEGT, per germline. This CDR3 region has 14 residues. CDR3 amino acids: CASSYAGTGQPQHF. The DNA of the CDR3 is TGTGCCAGCAGTTACGCAGGGACAGGGCAGCCCCAGCATTTT.

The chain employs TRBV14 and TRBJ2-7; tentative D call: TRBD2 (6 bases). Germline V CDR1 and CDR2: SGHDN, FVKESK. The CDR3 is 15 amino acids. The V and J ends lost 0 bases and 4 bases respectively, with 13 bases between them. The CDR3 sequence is CASSQDGAGLYEQYF. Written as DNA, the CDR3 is TGTGCCAGCAGCCAAGACGGCGCGGGATTATACGAGCAGTACTTC. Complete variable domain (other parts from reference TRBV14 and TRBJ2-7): EAGVTQFPSHSVIEKGQTVTLRCDPISGHDNLYWYRRVMGKEIKFLLHFVKESKQDESGMPNNRFLAERTGGTYSTLKVQPAELEDSGVYFCASSQDGAGLYEQYFGPGTRLTVT.

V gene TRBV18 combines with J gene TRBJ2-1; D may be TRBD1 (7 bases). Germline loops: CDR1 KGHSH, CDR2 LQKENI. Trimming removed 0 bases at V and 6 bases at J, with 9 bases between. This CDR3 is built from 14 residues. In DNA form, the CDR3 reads TGTGCCAGCTCACCACCCCAGGGGGGCAATGAGCAGTTCTTC. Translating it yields CASSPPQGGNEQFF.